This T cell receptor beta chain was identified in a study of CD8+ T cells in alopecia areata. Whole-study context: Approximately 7-10-week-old female C3H/HeJ mice were grafted with skin from spontaneously alopecic approximately 6-12-month-old C3H/HeJ graft donors.

RNA was isolated and reverse transcribed to cDNA, the sequencing template. This table comes from immunoSEQ multiplex PCR, and its TCRdb copy is limited to in-frame clones, with some not included. This sample comprises about 6,000 clones, none seen once only. V dropped 0 bases and J dropped 0 bases, with 7 bases sitting between them. CDR1 and CDR2 (germline): GKSSPN, SITVG. The CDR3 has 14 amino acids. Worth noting for this clone: These gene names are mouse names. The read stops 4 residues short of the end of the CDR3; the missing end is completed from the germline J gene.

It was with CD4, CD8alpha, NKG2D, NKG2ACE and other markers that pooled cutaneous lymph node cells were sorted. The receptor was derived from a C3H/HeJ mouse with alopecia areata. Mouse strain MHC haplotype: H2-k. The specimen sequenced was CD8+ T cells sorted from a lymph node. This chain connects TRBV31 to TRBJ2-4, with D maybe TRBD1 (5 bases). The CDR3 bases that were read are TGTGCCTGGAGTCTAAGGGGTAGTCAAAAC. Translated: CAWSLRGSQN. The full CDR3 is CAWSLRGSQNTLYF.